This record concerns one T cell receptor (beta chain) sequence. This clonotype was detected a few times. Its antigen is not yet known. Within one base of it there is no much larger clone, and no base qualities were kept. Amplification of TCR beta CDR3 regions was carried out from RNA transcripts. The TCR CDR3 was subjected to a first round of RT-PCR using the HTBI primer set and the Qiagen OneStep RT-PCR kit. A second multiplex PCR round built the libraries, followed by size selection and purification. Paired-end sequencing of the libraries was performed with 100 bp reads on an Illumina HiSeq2000. The authors' pipeline ran thus. SOAPnuke was used to process the raw data, with reads discarded if the reads contained adapters or uncalled bases, had a mean Phred below 15, or lacked an exact constant-primer or identifier match. COPE v1.2.5 was used to merge high-quality paired reads, and clonotypes were defined as unique nucleotide sequences. MiTCR v1.1 was used to align the clonotypes against IMGT TRBV, TRBD and TRBJ reference segments. The analysis included only V-J combinations with a frequency above 0.0001, which together covered around 99% of the repertoires. The TCS score was defined as F50 (clonal expansion) divided by E x V (chaos), with BLOSUM62-based TCRdist calculated between CDR3 peptides within each V-J. Welch's t-statistics and random forest reduced approximately 520 V-J features to 13, which were used in a naive Bayes classifier (R e1071). The raw public reads went through TCRdb reprocessing: fastp at Q25, MiXCR clone calling, in-frame beta chains kept. Rows are combined by CDR3 protein, so each entry shows the most common genes and DNA. TCRdb, not the original authors, processed these V and J calls. Present in this sample are 300,000 to 350,000 distinct CDR3 sequences, 15% to 20% of which were seen just once. The ten top clones hold roughly 49% of the sample.

The CDR3, cysteine through phenylalanine, is 17 amino acids long. Only the CDR3 region is kept as DNA, spanning 51 bases read in frame from base 1. CDR1 and CDR2 (MGHRA, YSYEKL) derive from the germline V gene. V gives up 0 bases and J gives up 0 bases, and the segment between their germline ends measures 12 bases. Stable Graves' hyperthyroidism was defined as no progression to ophthalmopathy during 18 months of follow-up. The hyperthyroidism patients were between 18 and 65 years old and newly diagnosed, with a disease duration of less than 2 months. Any patient with an uncontrolled infection, another autoimmune disease, pregnancy or lactation was excluded. Diagnoses were established on the basis of clinical symptoms, serum thyroxine and TRAb, thyroid ultrasound, and orbital computed tomography. PBMCs were isolated from about 9 ml of fresh peripheral blood by Ficoll-Paque density gradient centrifugation. Trizol reagent was used to extract total RNA, and RNA quality was then checked on an Agilent 2100 Bioanalyzer.

This sample stems from a study of T cells in Graves' hyperthyroidism and ophthalmopathy (dated by TCRdb to between 2019 and 2020). In terms of the full investigation: Peripheral blood samples were taken at the time of initial diagnosis, prior to any treatment. The paper describes TCR Vbeta CDR3 sequencing of about 140 peripheral blood samples, made up of some 40 ophthalmopathy patients, 70 to 80 hyperthyroidism patients and approximately 17 progressor patients. To identify TCR V-J signatures that set the groups apart, the researchers used a discovery cohort of 100 or so patients, made up of about 44 with Graves' ophthalmopathy and 55 to 65 with stable Graves' hyperthyroidism. In addition, the study compared T-cell repertoires in thyroid tissue and in blood from five to seven Graves' hyperthyroidism patients. The 100 discovery patients were divided at random into training and test sets in a 7:3 ratio. After sampling, hyperthyroidism patients received methimazole starting at 30 mg daily, and ophthalmopathy patients received high-dose intravenous methylprednisolone. Whether ophthalmopathy could be predicted prospectively was tested in an independent validation cohort made up of roughly 19 hyperthyroidism patients plus 17 patients who later progressed to ophthalmopathy.

Overall results and qualifications from the work: Most expanded thyroid clonotypes (frequency above 0.001) were also detected in blood, suggesting blood repertoires may reflect thyroid immune responses. During validation, the model predicted progression to ophthalmopathy a median of about 6.3 months ahead of onset, with 60% to 71% sensitivity and roughly 75% specificity. In cross-validation, a model built on a 13 V-J signature told ophthalmopathy apart from stable hyperthyroidism with 85% to 90% sensitivity and 81% to 82% specificity, and in testing the same model reached 80%/75%. No statistical method was used to set the sample size in advance, and investigators knew the group allocation.

The chain is assembled from TRBV4-1 and TRBJ2-1, and perhaps TRBD1 as D gene, on 6 matching bases. The clonotype was recovered from a woman between 50 and 59 years old with Graves' hyperthyroidism. Sequenced sample: blood. Here the CDR3 is given as CASSQEGTPSSYNEQFF. Here is the DNA: TGCGCCAGCAGCCAAGAGGGGACACCGAGCTCCTACAATGAGCAGTTCTTC.